This T cell receptor beta chain stems from a study of shared clonotypes between healthy human individuals. Naive CD8 cells lacked CD45RO, underwent positive selection for CCR7 and left out terminally differentiated effector memory CD45RA+ cells. The germline V gene has CDR1 MNHEY and CDR2 SVGAGI. The CDR3 totals 13 residues. V was trimmed by 8 bases and J by 5 bases, leaving 15 bases between them. Authors' methods: Because ImmunoSEQ provided only junction sequences with no quality scores, the filtering differed. Clones were read by immunoSEQ multiplex PCR, and TCRdb kept only the in-frame ones, dropping some. The V and J calls and clone size were taken over from that table, and D and trimming were inferred from the DNA. The sample records about 700,000 clones, roughly nine tenths being singletons.

The sample taken for sequencing was naive CD8+ T cells sorted from blood. J is TRBJ2-5 and V is TRBV6-5; D is ambiguous. This clonotype was sampled from a man aged 25-45 years in good health. The CDR3 spells CASSESLQETQYF. CDR3 nucleotide sequence: TGTGCCAGCTCAGAATCACTCCAGGAGACCCAGTACTTC.